The 11 T cell receptor beta chains in this list originate from one sample, sequenced in a study of cytomegalovirus exposure and HLA in healthy donors. Generated by immunoSEQ multiplex PCR, the TCRdb table keeps only in-frame clones and is missing some. The profile shows roughly 150,000 clones, around 87% of them singletons. The specimen sequenced was PBMCs. The receptors were gathered from a man aged 18-30 years in good health and CMV-seropositive.

The rearrangement links TRBV27 to TRBJ2-5, with TRBD1 matching 9 bases. The CDR3 contains 14 residues. Germline loops: CDR1 MNHEY, CDR2 SMNVEV (reference sequence). Trimming cost V 4 bases and J 5 bases; bases outside gene matches: 5. The CDR3 DNA is TGTGCCAGCAGTTCTGGACAGGGGCGGGAGACCCAGTACTTC. Protein product: CASSSGQGRETQYF.

This rearrangement joins TRBV5-1 to TRBJ1-1; 8 bases fit TRBD1. V shed 4 bases and J 7 bases; nucleotides not matched to a gene: 6. The CDR3 length is 13 residues. Germline V gene sequence: CDR1 SGHRS, CDR2 YFSETQ. The CDR3 sequence is CASSDQGAIEAFF. The CDR3 nucleotides read TGCGCCAGCAGCGATCAGGGGGCGATTGAAGCTTTCTTT.

The chain uses TRBV27 and TRBJ2-7, with TRBD2 matching over 7 bases. J lost 2 bases, V lost 3 bases, and 10 bases had no gene match. Germline V CDR1 and CDR2: MNHEY, SMNVEV (reference sequence). CDR3 length: 16 residues. The CDR3 DNA is TGTGCCAGCAGTTTTGGGGGGTATGGGGGGGCCTACGAGCAGTACTTC. Protein sequence: CASSFGGYGGAYEQYF.

The chain carries TRBV5-4 and TRBJ2-7, with 7 nucleotides matching TRBD2. The J segment lost 0 bases and the V segment lost 4 bases, leaving 7 bases of the junction unmatched. Germline V gene sequence: CDR1 SGHNT, CDR2 YYREEE (reference sequence). The CDR3 length is 15 residues. The CDR3 region is CASSRRQRGSYEQYF. The CDR3 DNA reads TGTGCCAGCAGCCGGCGCCAGCGGGGCTCCTACGAGCAGTACTTC.

The J gene is TRBJ2-1, the V gene TRBV30; 13 nucleotides line up with TRBD2. Trimming removed 1 base from V and 16 bases from J; junction bases left unmatched: 13. This CDR3 spans 15 amino acids. The germline V gene encodes CDR1 GTSNPN and CDR2 SVGIG (reference sequence). The CDR3 here is CAWSAVTSGRGGSFF. Written as DNA, the CDR3 is TGTGCCTGGAGTGCCGTTACTAGCGGGAGGGGAGGCAGTTTCTTC.

The chain employs TRBV6-5 and TRBJ1-4, with 9 bases identical to TRBD1. The trim removed 6 bases at V and 7 bases at J, leaving 6 bases unmatched. The CDR3 covers 14 residues. From germline, CDR1 is MNHEY and CDR2 SVGAGI. The CDR3: CASRPTGGFEKLFF. The DNA for the CDR3 is TGTGCCAGCAGACCGACAGGGGGGTTTGAAAAACTGTTTTTT.

A few counts support this clone. The chain uses TRBV6-5 and TRBJ2-7; a weak D match, TRBD2 (6 bases). The germline gives CDR1 MNHEY, CDR2 SVGAGI. Trimming shortened V by 2 bases and J by 3 bases, and 11 bases separated the two germline ends. The CDR3 runs to 14 residues. The CDR3 here is CASSYRVRGYEQYF. CDR3 bases: TGTGCCAGCAGTTACCGGGTGCGGGGCTACGAGCAGTACTTC.

The V call is TRBV30, the J call TRBJ2-1; 8 bases are shared with TRBD2. This CDR3 is built from 16 residues. The germline gives CDR1 GTSNPN, CDR2 SVGIG (reference sequence). V shed 1 base and J 3 bases; nucleotides not matched to a gene: 8. CDR3 bases: TGTGCCTGGAGTGGAGTCGGGGGGGGCAACTACAATGAGCAGTTCTTC. Protein: CAWSGVGGGNYNEQFF.

The chain carries TRBV11-3 and TRBJ2-1, with TRBD1 matching 7 bases. V was clipped by 6 bases and J by 10 bases; unmatched bases: 18. Germline CDR1 is SGHNT and CDR2 is YENEEA. The length of the CDR3 is 16 residues. Here the CDR3 DNA reads TGTGCCAGCAGTAAAGGGGACAGCGCAGGTACGGAAGAGCAGTTCTTC. Its translation: CASSKGDSAGTEEQFF.

This chain uses TRBV5-4 with TRBJ2-1; tentative D call: TRBD2 (6 bases). The CDR3 spans 15 residues. CDR1 is SGHNT and CDR2 is YYREEE in the germline V gene (reference sequence). The ends were cut back, 5 bases at V and 0 bases at J, with 12 bases in the middle. CDR3 sequence (DNA): TGTGCCAGCAGTCTGGGAGGTAGCTCCTACAATGAGCAGTTCTTC. Amino acids: CASSLGGSSYNEQFF.

The CDR3 region has the DNA TGTGCCCCGCCGGGAGCTTTCTTT. Translated, it gives CAPPGAFF. This chain uses TRBV30 with TRBJ1-1; D not certain. The germline V and J ends were trimmed by 8 bases and 10 bases, with 8 bases remaining between them. CDR3 length: 8 residues. Germline V gene lookup returns CDR1 GTSNPN and CDR2 SVGIG (reference sequence).